This TCR beta chain was obtained from a study of blood T cell repertoires in COVID-19. The overall study: PBMCs, B-cell-depleted T cells, or T cells provided the cDNA or gDNA that made up the material.

Each recovered donor of Cohort 3 presented with two negative PCRs, clearance, or symptom resolution. The CDR3 spans 15 residues. V shed 6 bases and J shed 1 base, with 10 bases lying between them. The germline gives CDR1 KGHSH, CDR2 LQKENI. TCRdb keeps only in-frame clones here, not all; method: immunoSEQ multiplex PCR. The sample has approximately 440,000 clones; about 90% are singletons. The sample taken for sequencing was PBMCs or T cells enriched from blood (not recorded which). The chain couples TRBV18 to TRBJ2-6; D is ambiguous. This receptor was taken from a woman younger than 30 who had recovered from COVID-19. The DNA of the CDR3 is TGTGCCAGCTCTTTACAAACGTCTGGGGCCAACGTCCTGACTTTC. This codes for CASSLQTSGANVLTF. The full variable domain, with the rest looked up from reference TRBV18 and TRBJ2-6, is NAGVMQNPRHLVRRRGQEARLRCSPMKGHSHVYWYRQLPEEGLKFMVYLQKENIIDESGMPKERFSAEFPKEGPSILRIQQVVRGDSAAYFCASSLQTSGANVLTFGAGSRLTVL.